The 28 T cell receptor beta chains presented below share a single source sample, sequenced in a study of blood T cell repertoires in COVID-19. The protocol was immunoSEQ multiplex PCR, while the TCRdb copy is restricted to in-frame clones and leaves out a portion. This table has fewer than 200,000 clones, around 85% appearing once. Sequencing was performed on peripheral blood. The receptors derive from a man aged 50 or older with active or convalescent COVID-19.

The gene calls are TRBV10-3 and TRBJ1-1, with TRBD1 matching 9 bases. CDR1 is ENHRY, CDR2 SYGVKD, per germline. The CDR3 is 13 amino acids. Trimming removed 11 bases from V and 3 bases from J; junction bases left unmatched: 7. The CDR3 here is CAVATGGDTEAFF. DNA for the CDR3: TGTGCCGTCGCGACAGGGGGGGACACTGAAGCTTTCTTT.

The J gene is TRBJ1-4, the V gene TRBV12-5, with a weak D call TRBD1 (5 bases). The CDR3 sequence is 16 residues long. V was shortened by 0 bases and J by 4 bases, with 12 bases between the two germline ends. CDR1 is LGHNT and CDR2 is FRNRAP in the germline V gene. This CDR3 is CASGLVVGGNNEKLFF. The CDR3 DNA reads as TGTGCTAGTGGTTTGGTAGTTGGGGGGAATAATGAAAAACTGTTTTTT.

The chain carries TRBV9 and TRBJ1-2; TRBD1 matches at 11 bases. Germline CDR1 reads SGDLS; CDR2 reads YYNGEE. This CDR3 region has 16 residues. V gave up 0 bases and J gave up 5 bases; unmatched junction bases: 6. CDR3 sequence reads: CASSVATGQGAYGYTF. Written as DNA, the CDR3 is TGTGCCAGCAGCGTAGCTACTGGACAGGGGGCATATGGCTACACCTTC.

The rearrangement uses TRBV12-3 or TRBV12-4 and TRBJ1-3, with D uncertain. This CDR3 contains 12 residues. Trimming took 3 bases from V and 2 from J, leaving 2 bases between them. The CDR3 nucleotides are TGTGCCAGCAGTTTCGCTGGAAACACCATATATTTT. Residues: CASSFAGNTIYF.

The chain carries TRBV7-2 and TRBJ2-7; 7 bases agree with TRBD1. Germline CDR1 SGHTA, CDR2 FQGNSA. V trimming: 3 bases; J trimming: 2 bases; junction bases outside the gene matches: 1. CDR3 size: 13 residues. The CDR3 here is CASSLGQPYEQYF. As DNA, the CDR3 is TGTGCCAGCAGCTTGGGACAGCCCTACGAGCAGTACTTC.

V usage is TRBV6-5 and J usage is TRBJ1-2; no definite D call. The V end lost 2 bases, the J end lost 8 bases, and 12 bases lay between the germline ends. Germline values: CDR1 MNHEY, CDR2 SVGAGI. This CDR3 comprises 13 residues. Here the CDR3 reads CASSYERLGGYTF. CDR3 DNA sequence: TGTGCCAGCAGTTACGAGAGACTAGGGGGCTACACCTTC.

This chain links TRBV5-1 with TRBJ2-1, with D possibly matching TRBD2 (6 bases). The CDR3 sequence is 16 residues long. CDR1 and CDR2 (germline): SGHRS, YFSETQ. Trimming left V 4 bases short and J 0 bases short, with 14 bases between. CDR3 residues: CASSPGGFRSYNEQFF. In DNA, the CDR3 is TGCGCCAGCAGCCCCGGGGGTTTCCGCTCCTACAATGAGCAGTTCTTC. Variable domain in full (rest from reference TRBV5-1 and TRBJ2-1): KAGVTQTPRYLIKTRGQQVTLSCSPISGHRSVSWYQQTPGQGLQFLFEYFSETQRNKGNFPGRFSGRQFSNSRSEMNVSTLELGDSALYLCASSPGGFRSYNEQFFGPGTRLTVL.

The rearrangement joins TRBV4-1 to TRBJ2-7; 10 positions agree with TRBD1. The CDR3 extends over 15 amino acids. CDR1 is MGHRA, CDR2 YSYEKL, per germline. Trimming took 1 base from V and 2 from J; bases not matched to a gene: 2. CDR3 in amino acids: CASSQVGQGTYEQYF. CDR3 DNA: TGCGCCAGCAGCCAAGTGGGACAGGGGACCTACGAGCAGTACTTC.

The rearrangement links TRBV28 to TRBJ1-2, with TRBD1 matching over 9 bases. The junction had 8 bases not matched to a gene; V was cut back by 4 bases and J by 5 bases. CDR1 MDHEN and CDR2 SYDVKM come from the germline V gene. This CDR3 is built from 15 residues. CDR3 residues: CASSSTGTGFYGYTF. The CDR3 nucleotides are TGTGCCAGCAGTTCTACCGGGACAGGGTTTTATGGCTACACCTTC.

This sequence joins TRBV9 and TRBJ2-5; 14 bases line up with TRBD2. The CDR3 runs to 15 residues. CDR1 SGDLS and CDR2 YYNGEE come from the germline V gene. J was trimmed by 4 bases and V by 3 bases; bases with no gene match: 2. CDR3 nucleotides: TGTGCCAGCAGCGGAGGACTAGCGGGGGGAGAGACCCAGTACTTC. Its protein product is CASSGGLAGGETQYF.

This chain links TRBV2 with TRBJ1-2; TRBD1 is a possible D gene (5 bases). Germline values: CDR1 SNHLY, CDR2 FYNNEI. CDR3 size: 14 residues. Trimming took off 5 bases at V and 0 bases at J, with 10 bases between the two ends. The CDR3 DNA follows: TGTGCCAGCAGTCAGGACACTACTAACTATGGCTACACCTTC. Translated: CASSQDTTNYGYTF. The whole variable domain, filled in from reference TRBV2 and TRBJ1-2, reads EPEVTQTPSHQVTQMGQEVILRCVPISNHLYFYWYRQILGQKVEFLVSFYNNEISEKSEIFDDQFSVERPDGSNFTLKIRSTKLEDSAMYFCASSQDTTNYGYTFGSGTRLTVV.

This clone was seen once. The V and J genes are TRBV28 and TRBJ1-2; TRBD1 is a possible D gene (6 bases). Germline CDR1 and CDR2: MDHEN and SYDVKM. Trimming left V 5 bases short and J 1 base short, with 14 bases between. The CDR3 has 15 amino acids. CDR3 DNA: TGTGCCAGCAGTATTCAGGGGCGCGATAACTATGGCTACACCTTC. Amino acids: CASSIQGRDNYGYTF.

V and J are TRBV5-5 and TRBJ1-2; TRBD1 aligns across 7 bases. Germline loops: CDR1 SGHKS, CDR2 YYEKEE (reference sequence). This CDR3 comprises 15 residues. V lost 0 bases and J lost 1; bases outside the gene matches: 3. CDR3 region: CASSLGQGLNYGYTF. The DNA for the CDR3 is TGTGCCAGCAGCTTGGGACAGGGTCTTAACTATGGCTACACCTTC.

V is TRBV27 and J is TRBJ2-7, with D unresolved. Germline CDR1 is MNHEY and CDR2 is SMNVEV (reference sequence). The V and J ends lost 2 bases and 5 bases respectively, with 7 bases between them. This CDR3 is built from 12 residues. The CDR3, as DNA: TGTGCCAGCAGTTTAACCCGGGACGAGCAGTACTTC. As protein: CASSLTRDEQYF.

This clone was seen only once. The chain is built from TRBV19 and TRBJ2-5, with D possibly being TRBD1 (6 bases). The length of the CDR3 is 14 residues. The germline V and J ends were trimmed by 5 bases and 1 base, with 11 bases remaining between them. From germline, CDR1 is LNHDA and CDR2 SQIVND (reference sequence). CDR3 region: CASSQSTGQETQYF. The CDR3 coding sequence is TGTGCCAGTAGTCAATCGACAGGCCAAGAGACCCAGTACTTC. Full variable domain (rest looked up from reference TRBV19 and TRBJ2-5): DGGITQSPKYLFRKEGQNVTLSCEQNLNHDAMYWYRQDPGQGLRLIYYSQIVNDFQKGDIAEGYSVSREKKESFPLTVTSAQKNPTAFYLCASSQSTGQETQYFGPGTRLLVL.

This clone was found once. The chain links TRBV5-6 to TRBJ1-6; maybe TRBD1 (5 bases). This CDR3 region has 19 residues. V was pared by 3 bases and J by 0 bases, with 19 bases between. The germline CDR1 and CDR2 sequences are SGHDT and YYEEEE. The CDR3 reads CASSSTERDSYSYNSPLHF. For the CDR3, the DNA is TGTGCCAGCAGCTCTACCGAACGGGACTCCTACTCCTATAATTCACCCCTCCACTTT.

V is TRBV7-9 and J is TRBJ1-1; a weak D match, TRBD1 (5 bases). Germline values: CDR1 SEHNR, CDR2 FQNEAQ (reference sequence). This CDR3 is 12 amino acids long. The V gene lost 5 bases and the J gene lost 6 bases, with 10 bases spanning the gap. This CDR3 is CASSPRDSEAFF. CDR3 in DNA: TGTGCCAGCAGCCCCCGGGACTCTGAAGCTTTCTTT.

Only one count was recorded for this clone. The CDR3: CASAPSEGAIGEKLFF. CDR3 bases: TGTGCCAGCGCACCCTCCGAGGGGGCTATTGGTGAAAAACTGTTTTTT. V and J are TRBV5-4 and TRBJ1-4; 7 positions match TRBD1. Germline CDR1 and CDR2: SGHNT and YYREEE (reference sequence). There are 16 residues in the CDR3. J was trimmed by 7 bases and V by 7 bases; bases with no gene match: 16.

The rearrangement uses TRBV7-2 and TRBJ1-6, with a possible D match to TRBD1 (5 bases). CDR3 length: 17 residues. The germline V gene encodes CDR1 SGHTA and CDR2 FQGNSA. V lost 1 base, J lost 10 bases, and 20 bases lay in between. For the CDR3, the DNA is TGTGCCAGCAGCTTAGATCTGGAGGGACGGGTAGGCTCACCCCTCCACTTT. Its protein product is CASSLDLEGRVGSPLHF.

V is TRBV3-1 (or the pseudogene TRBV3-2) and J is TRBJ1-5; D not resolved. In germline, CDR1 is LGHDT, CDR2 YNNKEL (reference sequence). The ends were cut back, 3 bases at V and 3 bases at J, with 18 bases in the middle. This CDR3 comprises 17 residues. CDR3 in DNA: TGTGCCAGCAGCCATGTCTTCAATCGGTTAATCAATCAGCCCCAGCATTTT. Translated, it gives CASSHVFNRLINQPQHF.

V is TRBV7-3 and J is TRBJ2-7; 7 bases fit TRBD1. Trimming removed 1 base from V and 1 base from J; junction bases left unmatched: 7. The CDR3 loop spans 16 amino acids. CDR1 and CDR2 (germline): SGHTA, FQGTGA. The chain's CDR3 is CASSLIWDSLSYEQYF. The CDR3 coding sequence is TGTGCCAGCAGCTTAATTTGGGACAGCTTATCCTACGAGCAGTACTTC.

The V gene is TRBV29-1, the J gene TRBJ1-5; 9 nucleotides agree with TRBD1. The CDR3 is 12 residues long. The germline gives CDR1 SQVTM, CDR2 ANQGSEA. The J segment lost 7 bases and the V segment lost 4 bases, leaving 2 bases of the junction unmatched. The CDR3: CSVGTGGQPQHF. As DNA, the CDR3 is TGCAGCGTTGGAACAGGGGGCCAGCCCCAGCATTTT.

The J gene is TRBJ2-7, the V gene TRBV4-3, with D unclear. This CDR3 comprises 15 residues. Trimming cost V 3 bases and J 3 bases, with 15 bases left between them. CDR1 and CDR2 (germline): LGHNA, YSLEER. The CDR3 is CASSQEHGSRYEQYF. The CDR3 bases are TGCGCCAGCAGCCAGGAGCATGGATCCCGCTACGAGCAGTACTTC.

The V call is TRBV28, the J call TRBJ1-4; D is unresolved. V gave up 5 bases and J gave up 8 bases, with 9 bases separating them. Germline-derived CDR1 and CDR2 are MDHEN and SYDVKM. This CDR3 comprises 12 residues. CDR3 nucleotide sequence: TGTGCCAGCAGTCCCAACACCGAAAAACTGTTTTTT. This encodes CASSPNTEKLFF. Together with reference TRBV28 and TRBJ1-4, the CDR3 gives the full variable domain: DVKVTQSSRYLVKRTGEKVFLECVQDMDHENMFWYRQDPGLGLRLIYFSYDVKMKEKGDIPEGYSVSREKKERFSLILESASTNQTSMYLCASSPNTEKLFFGSGTQLSVL.

The CDR3 DNA sequence: TGTGCCAGCAGCTTTGGACTAGCGGGAAGAAGGGGCACAGATACGCAGTATTTT. Its protein is CASSFGLAGRRGTDTQYF. The gene calls are TRBV11-2 and TRBJ2-3; 12 bases match TRBD2. The CDR3 consists of 18 residues. In germline, CDR1 is SGHAT, CDR2 FQNNGV. V lost 3 bases and J lost 1; bases outside the gene matches: 8.

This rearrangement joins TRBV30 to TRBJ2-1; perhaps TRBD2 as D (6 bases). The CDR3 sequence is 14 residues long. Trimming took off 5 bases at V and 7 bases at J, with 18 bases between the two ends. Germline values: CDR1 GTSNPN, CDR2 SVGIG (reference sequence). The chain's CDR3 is CAWARGWAGNEQFF. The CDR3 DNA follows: TGTGCCTGGGCCCGTGGGTGGGCGGGGAATGAGCAGTTCTTC.

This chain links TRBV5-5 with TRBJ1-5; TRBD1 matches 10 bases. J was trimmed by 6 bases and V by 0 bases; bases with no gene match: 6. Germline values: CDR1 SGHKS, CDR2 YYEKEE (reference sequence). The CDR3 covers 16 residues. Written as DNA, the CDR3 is TGTGCCAGCAGCTTGGAATCTGGACAGGGGGGTCAGCCCCAGCATTTT. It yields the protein CASSLESGQGGQPQHF.

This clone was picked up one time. In nucleotides, the CDR3 is TGTGCCAGCACCCTCGGGGGGTTGTCCTACAATGAGCAGTTCTTC. Its protein product is CASTLGGLSYNEQFF. The V call is TRBV6-5, the J call TRBJ2-1, with 7 bases that match TRBD2. Germline values: CDR1 MNHEY, CDR2 SVGAGI. V was pared by 7 bases and J by 1 base, with 7 bases of the junction left unmatched. CDR3 length: 15 residues.